These 4 T cell receptor beta chains were sequenced from one sample in a study of control samples from healthy donors and cancer patients. Assay used: immunoSEQ multiplex PCR; TCRdb lists only in-frame clones, some missing. The table lists some 130,000 clones, roughly 89% of them singletons. The sequenced sample was blood. The receptors were gathered from a man in his thirties or forties in good health.

The genes are TRBV13 and TRBJ2-7, with TRBD2 matching 7 bases. In germline, CDR1 is PRHDT, CDR2 FYEKMQ (reference sequence). Germline trimming cut 4 bases from V and 3 bases from J; bases unmatched to any gene: 15. The CDR3 spans 17 residues. CDR3 loop: CASSSSGLSGDLYEQYF. CDR3 coding DNA: TGTGCCAGCAGCTCGTCGGGCCTCAGCGGGGATCTCTACGAGCAGTACTTC.

This clone was picked up one time. The chain employs TRBV14 and TRBJ2-7, with 16 bases matching TRBD2. The CDR3 runs to 18 residues. Per the germline V gene, CDR1 is SGHDN and CDR2 is FVKESK. After removal of 5 bases from V and 4 bases from J, the junction contained 11 bases not matched to a gene. CDR3 amino acids: CASSYWGLAGGPLYEQYF. The CDR3 nucleotides read TGTGCCAGCAGCTATTGGGGACTAGCGGGAGGGCCTCTTTACGAGCAGTACTTC.

The rearrangement joins TRBV2 to TRBJ1-2; 11 bases map to TRBD1. Trimming took 6 bases from V and 5 from J; bases not matched to a gene: 11. This CDR3 comprises 16 residues. The germline CDR1 and CDR2 sequences are SNHLY and FYNNEI. CDR3 sequence: CASSGTGGSGVYGYTF. In nucleotides, the CDR3 is TGTGCCAGCAGCGGGACAGGGGGTAGTGGGGTTTATGGCTACACCTTC.

The rearrangement joins TRBV7-6 to TRBJ2-7; the match to TRBD1 covers 7 bases. CDR1 and CDR2 from the germline V gene are SGHVS and FNYEAQ. The CDR3 has 19 residues. With 3 bases clipped from V and 2 bases from J, the junction kept 19 bases outside the gene matches. The DNA of the CDR3 is TGTGCCAGCAGCTTCACCTGGGATCAGCGACAGGGCTCCCCCTACGAGCAGTACTTC. As protein: CASSFTWDQRQGSPYEQYF. The full variable domain, its missing parts supplied by reference TRBV7-6 and TRBJ2-7, is GAGVSQSPRYKVTKRGQDVALRCDPISGHVSLYWYRQALGQGPEFLTYFNYEAQQDKSGLPNDRFSAERPEGSISTLTIQRTEQRDSAMYRCASSFTWDQRQGSPYEQYFGPGTRLTVT.